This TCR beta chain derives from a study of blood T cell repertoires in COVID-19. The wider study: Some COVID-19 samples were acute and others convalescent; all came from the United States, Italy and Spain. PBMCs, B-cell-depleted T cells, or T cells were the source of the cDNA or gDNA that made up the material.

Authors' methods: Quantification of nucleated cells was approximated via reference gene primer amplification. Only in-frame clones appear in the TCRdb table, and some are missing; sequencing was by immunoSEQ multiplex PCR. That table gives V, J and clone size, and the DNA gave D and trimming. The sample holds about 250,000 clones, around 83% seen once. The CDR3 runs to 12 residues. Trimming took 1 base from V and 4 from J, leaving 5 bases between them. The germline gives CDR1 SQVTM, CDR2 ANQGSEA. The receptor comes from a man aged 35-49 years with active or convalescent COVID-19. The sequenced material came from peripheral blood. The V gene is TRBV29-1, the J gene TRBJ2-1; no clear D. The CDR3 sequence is CSVEVSYNEQFF. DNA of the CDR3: TGCAGCGTTGAAGTTAGTTACAATGAGCAGTTCTTC.